The rows below give T cell receptor beta chains drawn from one sample of a study of circulating and synovial CD4+ cells in juvenile arthritis. Sequencing used immunoSEQ multiplex PCR; TCRdb keeps in-frame clones, though not all of them. Of fewer than 35,000 clones in the sample, nearly 97% were seen once. The sample consisted of CD4+ T cells from blood. The receptors shown here come from a human donor with juvenile idiopathic arthritis. Both conserved end residues are trimmed from each CDR3. A D gene is named only where the DNA matches it firmly.

D,V,CDR3
NA,TRBV11-3,ASSQGGQETQY
TRBD1,TRBV18,ASSPGDRGLVESNQPQH
NA,TRBV4-3,ASSQEYLYNEQF
NA,TRBV29-1,SVEGLADTQY
TRBD2,TRBV4-1,ASSPSGGYNEQF
TRBD1,TRBV28,ASSLGVGQGARGYT
TRBD1,TRBV7-2,ASSPSGDRGYSPLH
NA,TRBV2,ASRGDSSNEQF
NA,TRBV29-1,SVKGQAYGYT
NA,TRBV5-4,ASSLGAGDKGYT
NA,TRBV4-1,ASSQVIREGYT
NA,TRBV11-1,ASSLGSGNTIY
NA,TRBV4-1,ASSQEGGLPTYEQY
TRBD2,TRBV14,ASSQVGLASRGYNEQF
TRBD1,TRBV5-1,ASSPGQGNQPQH
TRBD2,TRBV5-1,ASSGGTSSRGYEQY
TRBD2,TRBV4-2,ASSRGLAGAIDTQY
TRBD1,TRBV28,ASSLRGPYNEQF
TRBD2,TRBV27,ASKPGGIETQY
NA,TRBV27,ASRPGPLMDGYT
NA,TRBV5-4,ASSPHLEGFADTQY
TRBD2,TRBV28,ASFQRGDRELF
TRBD2,TRBV30,ARSPVGREGNEQF
TRBD2,TRBV27,ASRGTSGSYEQY
NA,TRBV6-5,ASTAGRVDSDEAF
NA,TRBV29-1,SVEALASPYNEQF
NA,TRBV5-1,ASSPTGVFYNEQF
TRBD1,TRBV27,ASSRQGWEGYT
TRBD1,TRBV28,ASSPNRGKPNYGYT
TRBD2,TRBV28,ASSLSSGFPRGEQF
NA,TRBV30,AWSIRGDTEAF
NA,TRBV5-4,ASSLSGSSGNTIY
TRBD1,TRBV7-6,ASSQGQVSSYNEQF
NA,TRBV6-1,ASRLAGHNEQF
NA,TRBV28,ASSRQSISYEQY
NA,TRBV27,ASSLYARDSPLH
NA,TRBV5-1,ASSLATYSHTEAF
NA,TRBV27,ASSLSRGRSTEAF
TRBD1,TRBV19,ASRTGRVQPQH
NA,TRBV14,ASSQVERVGYT
NA,TRBV7-6,ASSLASLIYQETQY
NA,TRBV5-1,ASSLAPDFSSDTQY
NA,TRBV5-8,ASSLAIAGPGNTIY
TRBD1,TRBV27,ASSQWTGLALPANTGELF
NA,TRBV28,ASSSKPQGYEQY
TRBD2,TRBV5-1,ASLRGGSGKETQY